Below, 27 T cell receptor beta chains from the same sample are listed, as sequenced in a study of OX40 agonist ivuxolimab in advanced cancers. Data came from immunoSEQ multiplex PCR; TCRdb stores just in-frame clones and leaves some out. The sample includes about 76,000 clones, roughly 86% of them seen just once. Specimen: CD4+ or CD8+ T cells sorted from blood, collected in a trial of the OX40 agonist ivuxolimab. The receptors stem from an adult with an advanced solid tumor such as melanoma, head and neck, liver or kidney cancer.

This clone was detected only once. The chain carries TRBV4-3 and TRBJ2-3, with D hard to call. This CDR3 comprises 14 residues. Per the germline V gene, CDR1 is LGHNA and CDR2 is YSLEER. Trimming pared 0 bases from V and 1 base from J, leaving 5 bases between. The chain's CDR3 is CASSQDGGTDTQYF. Written as DNA, the CDR3 is TGCGCCAGCAGCCAAGATGGGGGCACAGATACGCAGTATTTT.

The chain employs TRBV7-9 and TRBJ1-2; D is possibly TRBD1 (6 bases). Germline CDR1 reads SEHNR; CDR2 reads FQNEAQ (reference sequence). V lost 5 bases and J lost 8, with 15 bases in between. The CDR3 totals 13 residues. The CDR3 region is CASSQGTGRGYTF. CDR3 sequence (DNA): TGTGCCAGCAGCCAGGGGACTGGACGCGGCTACACCTTC.

V and J are TRBV9 and TRBJ2-1; TRBD1 or TRBD2 may be the D gene (5 bases each). CDR1 is SGDLS and CDR2 is YYNGEE in the germline V gene. This CDR3 has 14 amino acids. Trimming left V 1 base short and J 4 bases short, with 9 bases between. The CDR3 loop reads CASSVLGTYNEQFF. The CDR3 DNA is TGTGCCAGCAGCGTACTAGGGACGTACAATGAGCAGTTCTTC.

The chain couples TRBV6-1 to TRBJ1-3, with D hard to call. Trimming stripped 8 bases from V and 0 bases from J, with 5 bases between. The CDR3 contains 12 residues. Germline V gene sequence: CDR1 MNHNS, CDR2 SASEGT. The CDR3: CASSDSGNTIYF. The CDR3 DNA follows: TGTGCCAGCTCGGACTCTGGAAACACCATATATTTT.

This chain connects TRBV5-4 to TRBJ1-2, with a possible D match to TRBD1 (5 bases). V was pared by 1 base and J by 4 bases, with 8 bases between. The CDR3 runs 13 residues. CDR1 is SGHNT and CDR2 is YYREEE in the germline V gene (reference sequence). CDR3 protein: CASSLQGGYGYTF. CDR3 sequence (DNA): TGTGCCAGCAGCTTGCAGGGAGGCTATGGCTACACCTTC.

The chain is built from TRBV19 and TRBJ1-6, with a weak D call TRBD1 (6 bases). Trimming removed 9 bases at V and 7 bases at J, with 16 bases between. Germline V gene data show CDR1 as LNHDA and CDR2 as SQIVND (reference sequence). The CDR3 length is 14 residues. The CDR3 DNA follows: TGTGCCAGCTCCTCACAGGGCAGGAATTCACCCCTCCACTTT. It translates to CASSSQGRNSPLHF.

This clone was counted between two and nine times. The chain recombines TRBV30 with TRBJ2-6; D gene ambiguous. CDR1 and CDR2 (germline): GTSNPN, SVGIG (reference sequence). The CDR3 covers 14 residues. V was shortened by 4 bases and J by 3 bases, with 10 bases between the two germline ends. The CDR3 spells CAWIRRDGANVLTF. The CDR3 nucleotides read TGTGCCTGGATTAGGAGAGATGGGGCCAACGTCCTGACTTTC.

The rearrangement uses TRBV30 and TRBJ1-2; D perhaps matches TRBD1 (5 bases). CDR3 length: 12 amino acids. Looked up from germline, CDR1 is GTSNPN and CDR2 is SVGIG (reference sequence). Between the trimmed V and J ends, which lost 2 bases and 7 bases, there was a span of 11 bases. The CDR3 DNA sequence: TGTGCCTGGAGTACCCCGGGACGTGGCTACACCTTC. It yields the protein CAWSTPGRGYTF.

This clone was seen only a few times. This chain links TRBV27 with TRBJ1-2; the match to TRBD1 covers 8 bases. The CDR3 totals 14 residues. V dropped 4 bases and J dropped 4; count of bases not matched to a gene: 5. Looked up from germline, CDR1 is MNHEY and CDR2 is SMNVEV (reference sequence). As DNA, the CDR3 is TGTGCCAGCAGTTACAGGGGGAGTAGCTATGGCTACACCTTC. Its translation is CASSYRGSSYGYTF.

This chain joins TRBV7-2 and TRBJ1-1; 8 nucleotides match TRBD1. CDR1 and CDR2 from the germline V gene are SGHTA and FQGNSA. The CDR3 sequence is 16 residues long. Trimming cost V 3 bases and J 1 base; bases outside gene matches: 7. The CDR3 DNA is TGTGCCAGCAGCTTCCGGACAGGGCAGGGGAACACTGAAGCTTTCTTT. Translating it yields CASSFRTGQGNTEAFF.

The chain uses TRBV5-1 and TRBJ1-1, with unresolved D. Per the germline V gene, CDR1 is SGHRS and CDR2 is YFSETQ. V was shortened by 4 bases and J by 0 bases, with 7 bases between the two germline ends. The CDR3 has 13 residues. The CDR3 bases are TGCGCCAGCAGCCTGGGAATGAACACTGAAGCTTTCTTT. Residues: CASSLGMNTEAFF.

In nucleotides, the CDR3 is TGTGCCAGCAGCTTTGGTATGGGGGGAGACACCGGGGAGCTGTTTTTT. The encoded protein is CASSFGMGGDTGELFF. V gene TRBV7-2 combines with J gene TRBJ2-2, with D maybe TRBD2 (6 bases). V lost 3 bases and J 3 bases, leaving 14 bases between the germline ends. CDR3 length: 16 residues. CDR1 and CDR2 (germline): SGHTA, FQGNSA.

The chain combines TRBV19 with TRBJ2-3; D uncertain. The CDR3 is 14 amino acids. V shed 3 bases and J shed 4 bases, with 11 bases lying between them. Germline lookup yields CDR1 LNHDA and CDR2 SQIVND (reference sequence). The CDR3 loop is CASSIRYGPDTQYF. In DNA form, the CDR3 reads TGTGCCAGTAGTATCCGTTATGGGCCAGATACGCAGTATTTT.

This chain uses TRBV28 with TRBJ1-2; D may be TRBD1 (5 bases). V was pared by 5 bases and J by 4 bases, with 11 bases between. CDR1 and CDR2 (germline): MDHEN, SYDVKM. The CDR3 is 13 residues long. The CDR3 region has the DNA TGTGCCAGCAGTCCACAGGTCAGCTATGGCTACACCTTC. It is translated as CASSPQVSYGYTF.

The gene calls are TRBV18 and TRBJ2-7; no definite D call. V was clipped by 3 bases and J by 0 bases, with 9 bases between them. CDR1 is KGHSH and CDR2 is LQKENI in the germline V gene. This CDR3 is built from 14 residues. As DNA, the CDR3 is TGTGCCAGCTCACCGCACTCCCTCTCCTACGAGCAGTACTTC. Protein product: CASSPHSLSYEQYF.

The gene calls are TRBV5-1 and TRBJ1-5; tentative D call: TRBD1 (6 bases). V was cut by 0 bases and J by 1 base, with 8 bases left in between. Germline V CDR1 and CDR2: SGHRS, YFSETQ. The length of the CDR3 is 15 residues. CDR3 region: CASSLGQASNQPQHF. CDR3 DNA sequence: TGCGCCAGCAGCTTGGGACAGGCAAGCAATCAGCCCCAGCATTTT.

The genes are TRBV18 and TRBJ2-4, with D perhaps TRBD2 (6 bases). Looked up from germline, CDR1 is KGHSH and CDR2 is LQKENI. The CDR3 contains 16 residues. V was cut by 1 base and J by 0 bases, with 10 bases left in between. CDR3 DNA: TGTGCCAGCTCACCACAGGACTACCTAGCCAAAAACATTCAGTACTTC. Amino acids: CASSPQDYLAKNIQYF. The full variable domain, completed using reference TRBV18 and TRBJ2-4, is NAGVMQNPRHLVRRRGQEARLRCSPMKGHSHVYWYRQLPEEGLKFMVYLQKENIIDESGMPKERFSAEFPKEGPSILRIQQVVRGDSAAYFCASSPQDYLAKNIQYFGAGTRLSVL.

The chain carries TRBV6-5 and TRBJ2-7; 9 bases match TRBD1. V was clipped by 0 bases and J by 3 bases; unmatched bases: 3. CDR3 length: 15 residues. Germline V gene sequence: CDR1 MNHEY, CDR2 SVGAGI. CDR3 sequence: CASSYSPGQGYEQYF. The CDR3 DNA reads TGTGCCAGCAGTTACTCTCCGGGACAGGGCTACGAGCAGTACTTC.

J is TRBJ1-1 and V is TRBV27; 12 positions agree with TRBD1. V trimming: 4 bases; J trimming: 4 bases; junction bases outside the gene matches: 4. CDR1 is MNHEY and CDR2 is SMNVEV in the germline V gene (reference sequence). The CDR3 covers 15 residues. In DNA, the CDR3 is TGTGCCAGCAGTTCCCCGGGACAGGGGGCCACTGAAGCTTTCTTT. It encodes CASSSPGQGATEAFF.

The rearrangement uses TRBV5-4 and TRBJ2-2; 7 bases fit TRBD1. Germline V lookup: CDR1 SGHNT, CDR2 YYREEE (reference sequence). V dropped 4 bases and J dropped 6; count of bases not matched to a gene: 3. The CDR3 consists of 13 residues. The CDR3 DNA reads TGTGCCAGCAGCGTAACAGGGGCCGGGGAGCTGTTTTTT. It specifies CASSVTGAGELFF.

V gene TRBV7-2 combines with J gene TRBJ2-2; possible D gene TRBD2, 5 bases. CDR1 and CDR2 (germline): SGHTA, FQGNSA. The CDR3 totals 12 residues. V shed 11 bases and J shed 2 bases, with 9 bases lying between them. The CDR3 protein is CAYSGNTGELFF. CDR3 bases: TGTGCCTACTCGGGAAACACCGGGGAGCTGTTTTTT.

V usage is TRBV29-1 and J usage is TRBJ1-3; 10 nucleotides agree with TRBD1. This CDR3 is built from 14 residues. With 3 bases clipped from V and 6 bases from J, the junction kept 5 bases outside the gene matches. Looked up from germline, CDR1 is SQVTM and CDR2 is ANQGSEA. In DNA, the CDR3 is TGCAGCGTTGAGGACGGGACAGGGGAAAACACCATATATTTT. This encodes CSVEDGTGENTIYF.

The rearrangement joins TRBV7-2 to TRBJ1-2, with a weak D call TRBD1 (5 bases). Between the trimmed V and J ends, which lost 3 bases and 8 bases, there was a span of 13 bases. The CDR3 consists of 13 residues. CDR1 and CDR2 from the germline V gene are SGHTA and FQGNSA. The CDR3 DNA reads as TGTGCCAGCAGCTTTGGCAGGGTAGAGGGCTACACCTTC. Amino acid sequence: CASSFGRVEGYTF. Supplemented by reference TRBV7-2 and TRBJ1-2, the full variable domain reads GAGVSQSPSNKVTEKGKDVELRCDPISGHTALYWYRQSLGQGLEFLIYFQGNSAPDKSGLPSDRFSAERTGGSVSTLTIQRTQQEDSAVYLCASSFGRVEGYTFGSGTRLTVV.

The V call is TRBV19, the J call TRBJ1-5; no definite D call. Germline CDR1 and CDR2: LNHDA and SQIVND (reference sequence). The CDR3 loop spans 13 amino acids. Trimming removed 3 bases from V and 3 bases from J, with 6 bases in between. The CDR3 loop is CASSISINQPQHF. CDR3 sequence (DNA): TGTGCCAGTAGTATCAGTATCAATCAGCCCCAGCATTTT.

The rearrangement uses TRBV5-6 and TRBJ1-2, with a weak D call TRBD1 (6 bases). This CDR3 has 14 residues. In germline, CDR1 is SGHDT, CDR2 YYEEEE. The V and J ends lost 3 bases and 7 bases respectively, with 16 bases between them. The CDR3 DNA follows: TGTGCCAGCAGCTCCTGGGCGGGGGCGAGTGGCTACACCTTC. It is translated as CASSSWAGASGYTF.

The V and J genes are TRBV7-9 and TRBJ2-3; 7 bases match TRBD1. The V gene end was trimmed by 3 bases and the J gene end by 2 bases; junction bases not matched to a gene: 2. In germline, CDR1 is SEHNR, CDR2 FQNEAQ (reference sequence). The CDR3 covers 14 residues. The CDR3 spells CASSLTGPTDTQYF. The DNA for the CDR3 is TGTGCCAGCAGCTTGACAGGGCCCACAGATACGCAGTATTTT.

The gene calls are TRBV28 and TRBJ2-7; D remains unclear. The germline V gene encodes CDR1 MDHEN and CDR2 SYDVKM. V was shortened by 5 bases and J by 4 bases, with 12 bases between the two germline ends. The CDR3 sequence is 13 residues long. CDR3 residues: CASSLGRNYEQYV. CDR3 in DNA: TGTGCCAGCAGTCTGGGCAGGAATTACGAGCAGTACGTC.